This T cell receptor (beta chain) was captured by sequencing in a study of T-cell reconstitution after alpha-beta-depleted transplantation in children. The CDR3 loop spans 14 amino acids. Germline V gene sequence: CDR1 SGHRS, CDR2 YFSETQ. Between the trimmed V and J ends, which lost 1 base and 8 bases, there was a span of 13 bases. Researchers prepared the TCRbeta library using unique molecular identifiers, the study reports. TCRdb fed the PCR reads into MiXCR, producing one record per CDR3 protein. The repertoire includes just under 550,000 distinct CDR3 sequences, about 17% of them detected once, and more than 2.5% sits in the top ten.

The sequence came from a human donor who donated a stem cell graft to a child with acute lymphoblastic leukemia. The gene calls are TRBV5-1 and TRBJ2-1; D possibly corresponds to TRBD2 (5 bases). Specimen: PBMCs from the stem cell graft donor, collected from the stem cell graft. The CDR3: CASSLLGVRDEQFF. In DNA, the CDR3 is TGCGCCAGCAGCTTGTTGGGAGTTCGAGATGAGCAGTTCTTC.